These 32 T cell receptor beta chains were sequenced from one sample in a study of blood T cell repertoires in COVID-19. Method: immunoSEQ multiplex PCR; TCRdb's copy keeps in-frame clones and lacks some. The table has about 94,000 clones, more than 60% seen once. Source material: peripheral blood. These receptor sequences come from a human donor in a cohort sampled during active COVID-19.

The rearrangement joins TRBV28 to TRBJ2-1; 10 bases match TRBD2. CDR1 MDHEN and CDR2 SYDVKM come from the germline V gene. V shed 1 base, J shed 3 bases, and the junction held 6 bases outside the gene matches. The CDR3 length is 17 residues. CDR3 in amino acids: CASSLSSASGSYNEQFF. CDR3 DNA: TGTGCCAGCAGTTTATCGTCGGCTAGCGGGAGCTACAATGAGCAGTTCTTC.

The J gene is TRBJ2-3, the V gene TRBV19; 11 nucleotides agree with TRBD2. After removal of 11 bases from V and 3 bases from J, the junction contained 13 bases not matched to a gene. CDR3 size: 16 residues. Per germline, CDR1 LNHDA and CDR2 SQIVND (reference sequence). The CDR3 sequence is CASRLGLAAKTDTQYF. The CDR3 DNA sequence: TGTGCCTCACGTCTGGGACTAGCGGCTAAGACAGATACGCAGTATTTT.

The V and J genes are TRBV7-2 and TRBJ2-1; TRBD2 matches at 8 bases. Germline CDR1 reads SGHTA; CDR2 reads FQGNSA. V lost 6 bases to trimming and J lost 2 bases; unmatched junction nucleotides: 12. The CDR3 spans 17 residues. CDR3 amino acids: CASRAQGLVRTYNEQFF. The CDR3 coding sequence is TGTGCCAGCAGGGCCCAGGGACTAGTGAGGACCTACAATGAGCAGTTCTTC.

The table lists this clone with a few counts. The V call is TRBV5-4, the J call TRBJ1-4; D perhaps matches TRBD1 (5 bases). Trimming pared 4 bases from V and 3 bases from J, leaving 10 bases between. CDR3 length equals 14 residues. Germline V CDR1 and CDR2: SGHNT, YYREEE (reference sequence). The chain's CDR3 is CASSQDNSNEKLFF. CDR3 nucleotide sequence: TGTGCCAGCAGCCAGGACAACTCTAATGAAAAACTGTTTTTT.

This chain uses TRBV6-2 or TRBV6-3 with TRBJ2-7; D is uncertain. The V and J ends lost 6 bases and 3 bases respectively, with 15 bases between them. Germline CDR1 reads MNHEY; CDR2 reads SVGEGT. The CDR3 runs to 14 residues. CDR3 in amino acids: CASSHWADGYEQYF. Here the CDR3 DNA reads TGTGCCAGCAGCCATTGGGCCGACGGCTACGAGCAGTACTTC.

The V call is TRBV5-1, the J call TRBJ2-2; TRBD2 matches 12 bases. Germline loops: CDR1 SGHRS, CDR2 YFSETQ. CDR3 size: 17 residues. Trimming at V came to 3 bases and at J to 5 bases, leaving 8 bases not matched to a gene. The CDR3 DNA reads TGCGCCAGCAGCTCAGCCTTACTAGCGGGAGGAACCGGGGAGCTGTTTTTT. Translated: CASSSALLAGGTGELFF.

This chain uses TRBV6-5 with TRBJ1-2; D is unresolved. The V and J ends lost 6 bases and 2 bases respectively, with 10 bases between them. This CDR3 has 13 residues. Germline lookup yields CDR1 MNHEY and CDR2 SVGAGI. The CDR3 spells CASRLTTNYGYTF. CDR3 coding DNA: TGTGCCAGCAGGCTTACAACCAACTATGGCTACACCTTC.

This clone showed up just a few times. V usage is TRBV5-6 and J usage is TRBJ1-1; TRBD1 might be the D (6 bases). This CDR3 comprises 13 residues. V was cut by 0 bases and J by 6 bases, with 9 bases left in between. Germline V gene lookup returns CDR1 SGHDT and CDR2 YYEEEE. The CDR3 loop reads CASSLDRVSEAFF. In DNA, the CDR3 is TGTGCCAGCAGCTTGGACAGGGTTTCTGAAGCTTTCTTT.

In this sample, this clone is medium-sized. The V gene is TRBV21-1, the J gene TRBJ2-1; TRBD1, the D gene given by the table, was not confirmed from the DNA. TRBV21-1 is an annotated pseudogene. This CDR3 is 17 amino acids long. CDR3 region: CASSGQVGTKFGNEQFF. The CDR3 region has the DNA TGTGCCAGCAGCGGACAGGTAGGGACCAAGTTCGGGAATGAGCAGTTCTTC.

The chain uses TRBV29-1 and TRBJ2-1, with TRBD1 identical over 7 bases. Germline trimming cut 5 bases from V and 9 bases from J; bases unmatched to any gene: 4. Germline loops: CDR1 SQVTM, CDR2 ANQGSEA. CDR3 length: 11 amino acids. CDR3 in DNA: TGCAGCGTTCCGACAGGGATTGAGCAGTTCTTC. It yields the protein CSVPTGIEQFF.

The genes are TRBV2 and TRBJ2-7; perhaps TRBD2 as D (5 bases). The V end lost 4 bases, the J end lost 7 bases, and 17 bases lay between the germline ends. Germline V CDR1 and CDR2: SNHLY, FYNNEI. The CDR3 runs 14 residues. CDR3 bases: TGTGCCAGCAGTGTTTTCGGTGGGTCGGGGGAGCAGTACTTC. Its translation: CASSVFGGSGEQYF.

The genes are TRBV5-1 and TRBJ2-2; 7 bases are shared with TRBD2. Germline CDR1 is SGHRS and CDR2 is YFSETQ. V was pared by 4 bases and J by 6 bases, with 12 bases of the junction left unmatched. The CDR3 contains 16 residues. As DNA, the CDR3 is TGCGCCAGCAGCCCCGCTGGGGCGGGAGAGCCCGGGGAGCTGTTTTTT. It codes for CASSPAGAGEPGELFF.

V and J are TRBV2 and TRBJ2-2, with D tentatively TRBD2 (5 bases). Looked up from germline, CDR1 is SNHLY and CDR2 is FYNNEI. The CDR3 runs to 15 residues. V dropped 4 bases and J dropped 6 bases, with 15 bases sitting between them. CDR3 coding DNA: TGTGCCAGCAGTGGTTACGAGGGATCGGCCGGGGAGCTGTTTTTT. This codes for CASSGYEGSAGELFF.

The chain joins TRBV12-3 or TRBV12-4 to TRBJ1-5; D unclear. The V gene lost 5 bases and the J gene lost 3 bases, with 8 bases spanning the gap. The CDR3 covers 13 residues. The CDR3: CASSGSTNQPQHF. The DNA of the CDR3 is TGTGCCAGCAGTGGGAGCACCAATCAGCCCCAGCATTTT.

The genes are TRBV9 and TRBJ2-2; D is perhaps TRBD2 (5 bases). CDR1 and CDR2 from the germline V gene are SGDLS and YYNGEE. The CDR3 contains 15 residues. With 0 bases removed from V and 8 bases from J, the gap between germline ends came to 14 bases. The CDR3 DNA sequence: TGTGCCAGCAGCGTAGAGGTCGGGAAGTCTGGGGAGCTGTTTTTT. Translation: CASSVEVGKSGELFF. The variable domain in full, with the rest retrieved from reference TRBV9 and TRBJ2-2, is DSGVTQTPKHLITATGQRVTLRCSPRSGDLSVYWYQQSLDQGLQFLIQYYNGEERAKGNILERFSAQQFPDLHSELNLSSLELGDSALYFCASSVEVGKSGELFFGEGSRLTVL.

V and J are TRBV19 and TRBJ1-5; 10 bases map to TRBD1. This CDR3 comprises 17 residues. Trimming removed 5 bases from V and 6 bases from J; junction bases left unmatched: 13. CDR1 is LNHDA and CDR2 is SQIVND in the germline V gene (reference sequence). The CDR3 here is CASSPGQGSRFGQPQHF. The CDR3 DNA reads TGTGCCAGTAGTCCGGGACAGGGGTCTCGGTTTGGTCAGCCCCAGCATTTT. Together with reference TRBV19 and TRBJ1-5, the CDR3 gives the full variable domain: DGGITQSPKYLFRKEGQNVTLSCEQNLNHDAMYWYRQDPGQGLRLIYYSQIVNDFQKGDIAEGYSVSREKKESFPLTVTSAQKNPTAFYLCASSPGQGSRFGQPQHFGDGTRLSIL.

The chain is built from TRBV13 and TRBJ2-3, with TRBD2 identical over 10 bases. V shed 4 bases, J shed 2 bases, and the junction held 6 bases outside the gene matches. From germline, CDR1 is PRHDT and CDR2 FYEKMQ (reference sequence). The CDR3 is made up of 16 amino acids. The CDR3 reads CASSYQAGGPTDTQYF. CDR3 in DNA: TGTGCCAGCAGCTATCAAGCGGGAGGGCCCACAGATACGCAGTATTTT.

The rearrangement links TRBV28 to TRBJ2-2; 10 bases are a match to TRBD2. Losses at the gene ends were 5 bases for V and 1 base for J; bases not matched to a gene: 4. The CDR3 is made up of 16 amino acids. CDR1 is MDHEN and CDR2 is SYDVKM in the germline V gene. CDR3 sequence reads: CASSGSGGKNTGELFF. The CDR3 DNA is TGTGCCAGCAGTGGTAGCGGGGGGAAGAACACCGGGGAGCTGTTTTTT.

This chain joins TRBV29-1 and TRBJ2-5; 7 bases are a match to TRBD2. The V gene end was trimmed by 4 bases and the J gene end by 3 bases; junction bases not matched to a gene: 5. The CDR3 is made up of 13 amino acids. Germline V gene data show CDR1 as SQVTM and CDR2 as ANQGSEA. CDR3 coding DNA: TGCAGCGTTGTCCTAGCGGCCAAAGAGACCCAGTACTTC. It codes for CSVVLAAKETQYF. The entire variable domain, with the rest obtained from reference TRBV29-1 and TRBJ2-5, is as follows: SAVISQKPSRDICQRGTSLTIQCQVDSQVTMMFWYRQQPGQSLTLIATANQGSEATYESGFVIDKFPISRPNLTFSTLTVSNMSPEDSSIYLCSVVLAAKETQYFGPGTRLLVL.

V and J are TRBV10-3 and TRBJ1-1; 9 nucleotides line up with TRBD1. There are 13 residues in the CDR3. J gave up 6 bases and V 11 bases, and 10 bases lay outside the gene matches. Per germline, CDR1 ENHRY and CDR2 SYGVKD. CDR3 DNA sequence: TGTGCCGCCAGGGGACAGGGTGTTTCTGAAGCTTTCTTT. Translated: CAARGQGVSEAFF.

As concerns this clone: The junction differs from germline at one of its ends, possibly a read error. The rearrangement links TRBV11-2 to TRBJ1-6; weak D call: TRBD1 (5 bases). CDR3 length equals 14 residues. Germline assignment: CDR1 SGHAT and CDR2 FQNNGV. CDR3 in amino acids: CASSLDTLNLPLHF. The CDR3 nucleotides are TGTGCCAGCAGCCTGGACACGCTTAATTTACCCCTCCACTTT.

The V gene is TRBV28, the J gene TRBJ2-3; no clear D. The ends were cut back, 6 bases at V and 2 bases at J, with 15 bases in the middle. Per the germline V gene, CDR1 is MDHEN and CDR2 is SYDVKM. The CDR3 is made up of 15 amino acids. CDR3: CASRHAAGITDTQYF. The CDR3, as DNA: TGTGCCAGCAGGCACGCTGCAGGCATCACAGATACGCAGTATTTT.

V usage is TRBV4-1 and J usage is TRBJ2-7; D ambiguous. The V and J ends lost 1 base and 1 base respectively, with 5 bases between them. This CDR3 contains 13 residues. Germline loops: CDR1 MGHRA, CDR2 YSYEKL. The CDR3 loop reads CASSQAVSYEQYF. The CDR3 DNA sequence: TGCGCCAGCAGCCAAGCAGTATCCTACGAGCAGTACTTC.

Comments on this clone: Compared with germline, one end of the junction differs, possibly owing to a read error. The chain joins TRBV7-2 to TRBJ2-1; D is perhaps TRBD2 (6 bases). This CDR3 has 15 amino acids. Germline V gives CDR1 SGHTA, CDR2 FQGNSA. The CDR3 DNA reads as TGTGCCAGCAGCCCCACGGGACTGGCCTACAATGAGCAGCTCTTC. It codes for CASSPTGLAYNEQLF.

The V call is TRBV28, the J call TRBJ1-1; 12 bases are shared with TRBD1. CDR1 is MDHEN and CDR2 is SYDVKM in the germline V gene. This CDR3 has 17 amino acids. Germline trimming cut 6 bases from V and 2 bases from J; bases unmatched to any gene: 10. The CDR3 loop is CASRPPGTGGANTEAFF. In nucleotides, the CDR3 is TGTGCCAGCAGGCCCCCCGGGACAGGGGGCGCAAACACTGAAGCTTTCTTT.

This clone turned up a few times. The V gene is TRBV27, the J gene TRBJ1-2; 10 bases agree with TRBD1. The CDR3 runs 15 residues. V lost 5 bases, J lost 2 bases, and 5 bases stayed unmatched. Germline-derived CDR1 and CDR2 are MNHEY and SMNVEV (reference sequence). DNA for the CDR3: TGTGCCAGCAGTCCCCCGGGACAGGGGAACTATGGCTACACCTTC. Its protein is CASSPPGQGNYGYTF.

The chain links TRBV7-2 to TRBJ1-2; 8 bases match TRBD1. This CDR3 comprises 13 residues. Per germline, CDR1 SGHTA and CDR2 FQGNSA. With 6 bases clipped from V and 6 bases from J, the junction kept 6 bases outside the gene matches. The CDR3 loop is CASSLDRENGYTF. The CDR3, as DNA: TGTGCCAGCAGTCTGGACAGGGAAAATGGCTACACCTTC.

The V and J genes are TRBV28 and TRBJ2-7; TRBD1 is a possible D gene (6 bases). The germline V gene encodes CDR1 MDHEN and CDR2 SYDVKM. V was clipped by 6 bases and J by 2 bases, with 14 bases between them. The CDR3 spans 14 residues. The CDR3 region has the DNA TGTGCCAGCAGGTCGACAGGATCCGCCTACGAGCAGTACTTC. This codes for CASRSTGSAYEQYF.

This chain connects TRBV29-1 to TRBJ1-6, with TRBD1 matching over 8 bases. The CDR3 length is 12 residues. The germline V gene has CDR1 SQVTM and CDR2 ANQGSEA. Trimming at V came to 8 bases and at J to 4 bases, leaving 1 base not matched to a gene. The CDR3, as DNA: TGCAGCCGGACAGGGTATAATTCACCCCTCCACTTT. Residues: CSRTGYNSPLHF.

This chain uses TRBV27 with TRBJ2-1; a weak D match, TRBD2 (6 bases). Trimming removed 4 bases at V and 0 bases at J, with 13 bases between. CDR3 length equals 16 residues. The germline V gene has CDR1 MNHEY and CDR2 SMNVEV (reference sequence). CDR3 DNA sequence: TGTGCCAGCAGTTCGCCGACTAGAAGCTCCTACAATGAGCAGTTCTTC. This encodes CASSSPTRSSYNEQFF.

This clone was seen more than once but under ten times. The CDR3 protein is CASSLYRDPVCTF. The CDR3 bases are TGTGCCAGCAGTTTATACAGGGACCCCGTGTGCACCTTC. The J gene is TRBJ1-2, the V gene TRBV28, with D perhaps TRBD1 (6 bases). V lost 1 base to trimming and J lost 13 bases, with 16 bases between them. The CDR3 is 13 residues long. CDR1 MDHEN and CDR2 SYDVKM come from the germline V gene.

This chain's CDR3 is CASSAVGTAYNSPLHF. DNA of the CDR3: TGTGCCAGCAGCGCAGTCGGGACAGCATATAATTCACCCCTCCACTTT. The rearrangement links TRBV5-8 to TRBJ1-6, with 7 bases aligning to TRBD1. The CDR3 is 16 residues long. From germline, CDR1 is SGHTS and CDR2 YDEGEE. J lost 4 bases, V lost 4 bases, and 8 bases had no gene match.